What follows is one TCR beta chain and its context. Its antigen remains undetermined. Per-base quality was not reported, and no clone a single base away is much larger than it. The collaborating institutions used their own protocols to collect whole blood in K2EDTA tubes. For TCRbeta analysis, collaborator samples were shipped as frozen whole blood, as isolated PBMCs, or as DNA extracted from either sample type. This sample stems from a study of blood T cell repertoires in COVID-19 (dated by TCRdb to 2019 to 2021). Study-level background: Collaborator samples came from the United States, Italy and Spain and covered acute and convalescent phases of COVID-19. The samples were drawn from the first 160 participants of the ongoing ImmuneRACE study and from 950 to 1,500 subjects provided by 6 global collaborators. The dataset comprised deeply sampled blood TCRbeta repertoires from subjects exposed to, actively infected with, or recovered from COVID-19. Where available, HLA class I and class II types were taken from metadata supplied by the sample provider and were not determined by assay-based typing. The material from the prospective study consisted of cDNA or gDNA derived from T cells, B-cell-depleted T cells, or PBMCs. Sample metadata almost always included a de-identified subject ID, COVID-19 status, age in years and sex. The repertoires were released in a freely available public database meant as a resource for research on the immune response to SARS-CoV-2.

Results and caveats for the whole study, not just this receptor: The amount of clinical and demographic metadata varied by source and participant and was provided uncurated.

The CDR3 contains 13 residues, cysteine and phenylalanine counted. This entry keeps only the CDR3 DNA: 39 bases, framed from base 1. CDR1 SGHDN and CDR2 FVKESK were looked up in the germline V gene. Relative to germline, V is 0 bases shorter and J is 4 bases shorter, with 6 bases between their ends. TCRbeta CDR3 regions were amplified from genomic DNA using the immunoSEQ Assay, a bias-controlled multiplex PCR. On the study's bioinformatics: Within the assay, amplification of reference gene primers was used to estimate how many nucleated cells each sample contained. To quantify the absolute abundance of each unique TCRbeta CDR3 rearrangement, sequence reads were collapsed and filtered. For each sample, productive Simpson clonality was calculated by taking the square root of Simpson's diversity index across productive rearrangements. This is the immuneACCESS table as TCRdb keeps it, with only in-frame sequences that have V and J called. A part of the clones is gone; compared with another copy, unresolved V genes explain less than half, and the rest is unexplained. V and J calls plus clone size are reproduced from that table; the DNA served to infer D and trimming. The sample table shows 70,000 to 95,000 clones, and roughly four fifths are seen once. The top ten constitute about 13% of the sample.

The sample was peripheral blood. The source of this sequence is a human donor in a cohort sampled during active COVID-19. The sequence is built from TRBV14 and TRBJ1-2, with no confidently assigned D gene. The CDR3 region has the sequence CASSQEGSYGYTF. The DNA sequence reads TGTGCCAGCAGCCAAGAGGGGAGCTATGGCTACACCTTC.